Presented here are 9 T cell receptor beta chains from one specimen sequenced in a study of T cells in Graves' hyperthyroidism and ophthalmopathy. Amplification targeted TCR beta CDR3 regions from RNA transcripts. Initially, a first-round RT-PCR of the TCR CDR3 employed the HTBI primer set. TCRdb re-analysed the multiplex PCR reads in MiXCR, keeping a single row per CDR3 protein. The sample comprises around 180,000 distinct CDR3 sequences, over 15% of which are singletons, and roughly 28% rests with the top ten. The sequenced sample was blood. Source of these receptors: a woman aged 45-65 years with Graves' hyperthyroidism.

Notes on this clonotype: A much larger clone lies a single base off, so this may be a read error. Since no conserved phenylalanine or tryptophan closes the CDR3, a read error is the likely cause. The chain employs TRBV2 and TRBJ1-2; TRBD1 might be the D (5 bases). The V gene's germline CDR1 is SNHLY and CDR2 FYNNEI. Trimming cost V 2 bases and J 8 bases, with 18 bases left between them. CDR3 length equals 15 residues. CDR3 nucleotide sequence: TGTGCCAGCAGTGAATTTCGGGGGAAAAATCAGGGCTACACCCTC. Protein sequence: CASSEFRGKNQGYTL.

Points on this clonotype: A single base separates this from a much larger clone, so it may be a read error. V gene TRBV5-1 combines with J gene TRBJ1-2, with 8 bases lining up with TRBD1. The CDR3 has 14 residues. Germline assignment: CDR1 SGHRS and CDR2 YFSETQ. J gave up 4 bases and V 4 bases, and 6 bases lay outside the gene matches. The CDR3: CASSRDRRSYGYTF. The CDR3, as DNA: TGCGCCAGCAGCCGGGACAGGAGGTCCTATGGCTACACCTTC.

This clonotype was detected many times. The chain combines TRBV19 with TRBJ1-6, with 8 bases aligning to TRBD1. This CDR3 is 14 amino acids long. Per the germline V gene, CDR1 is LNHDA and CDR2 is SQIVND (reference sequence). V was pared by 7 bases and J by 8 bases, with 7 bases of the junction left unmatched. This CDR3 is CASTEQGVDSPLHF. The CDR3 DNA reads as TGTGCCAGTACCGAACAGGGGGTGGATTCACCCCTCCACTTT.

This clonotype was detected ten times or more. The chain uses TRBV6-2 or TRBV6-3 and TRBJ1-1; D uncertain. V lost 5 bases to trimming and J lost 0 bases, with 10 bases between them. Germline CDR1 reads MNHEY; CDR2 reads SVGEGT. This CDR3 has 14 amino acids. CDR3: CASSLVYMNTEAFF. The CDR3 DNA follows: TGTGCCAGCAGTCTTGTATACATGAACACTGAAGCTTTCTTT.

This clonotype was detected ten times or more. The chain couples TRBV12-3 or TRBV12-4 to TRBJ2-3; TRBD1 matches at 7 bases. CDR3 length equals 15 residues. V shed 2 bases, J shed 3 bases, and the junction held 5 bases outside the gene matches. CDR3 protein: CASSLRQGVTDTQYF. CDR3 bases: TGTGCCAGCAGTTTACGACAGGGTGTAACAGATACGCAGTATTTT.

A few counts support this clonotype. CDR3 region: CSGGSGDGYTF. The CDR3 DNA reads TGCAGCGGGGGGTCAGGGGATGGCTACACCTTC. V usage is TRBV29-1 and J usage is TRBJ1-2; the D gene is possibly TRBD1 (6 bases). The CDR3 covers 11 residues. The V and J ends lost 7 bases and 6 bases respectively, with 12 bases between them. The germline V gene encodes CDR1 SQVTM and CDR2 ANQGSEA. The full variable domain, its missing parts supplied by reference TRBV29-1 and TRBJ1-2, is SAVISQKPSRDICQRGTSLTIQCQVDSQVTMMFWYRQQPGQSLTLIATANQGSEATYESGFVIDKFPISRPNLTFSTLTVSNMSPEDSSIYLCSGGSGDGYTFGSGTRLTVV.

This clonotype was seen ten or more times. The chain is built from TRBV20-1 and TRBJ1-4; D not certain. Germline CDR1 DFQATT, CDR2 SNEGSKA (reference sequence). The length of the CDR3 is 11 residues. The ends were cut back, 5 bases at V and 4 bases at J, with 5 bases in the middle. The CDR3 region has the DNA TGCAGTGCTCGCGGTAATGAAAAACTGTTTTTT. Residues: CSARGNEKLFF.

Note on this clonotype: This may stem from a read error, because a much larger clone lies one nucleotide away. V and J are TRBV14 and TRBJ1-1, with TRBD1 as a possible D gene (5 bases). The CDR3 extends over 16 amino acids. Looked up from germline, CDR1 is SGHDN and CDR2 is FVKESK. DNA of the CDR3: TGTGCCAGCAGCCAAATTACGGGACGGGGATTGACTGAAGCTCTCTTT. Amino acids: CASSQITGRGLTEALF.

This clonotype occurred many times. The CDR3 protein is CASSSDRDYSEQYF. For the CDR3, the DNA is TGTGCCAGCAGTTCGGACAGGGATTATAGTGAGCAGTACTTC. J is TRBJ2-7 and V is TRBV6-1; 8 bases agree with TRBD1. CDR3 length: 14 residues. V shed 5 bases and J 7 bases; nucleotides not matched to a gene: 10. Germline CDR1 MNHNS, CDR2 SASEGT.